The clone carrying this T cell receptor beta chain was recorded at least ten times. Its antigen remains unidentified. Coverage ceases 3 residues before the CDR3 finishes, and the germline J gene fills in the end. This sample was taken from a study of T cell clonality in common variable immunodeficiency. Regarding the study as a whole: Compared with healthy controls, CVID subjects showed increased TCRbeta clonality, mostly in about a third.

Unmatched junction bases numbered 15, after V lost 5 bases and J lost 5 bases. Germline V gene data show CDR1 as SGHTA and CDR2 as FQGTGA. The CDR3 loop spans 17 amino acids. TCRdb keeps only in-frame clones here, not all; method: immunoSEQ multiplex PCR. This sample has around 45,000 clones, each found more than once. Sequenced material: peripheral blood mononuclear cells. The receptor was derived from a person aged 18 to 70 in good health. V and J are TRBV7-3 and TRBJ2-3, with TRBD2 matching 8 bases. The sequenced part of the CDR3 DNA is TGTGCCAGCAGCCCTGCCTTACGGGGGGGCCGTGTAGATACG. This sequence encodes CASSPALRGGRVDT. The whole CDR3 sequence is CASSPALRGGRVDTQYF. Based on the CDR3 plus reference TRBV7-3 and TRBJ2-3, the full variable domain is GAGVSQTPSNKVTEKGKYVELRCDPISGHTALYWYRQSLGQGPEFLIYFQGTGAADDSGLPNDRFFAVRPEGSVSTLKIQRTERGDSAVYLCASSPALRGGRVDTQYFGPGTRLTVL.